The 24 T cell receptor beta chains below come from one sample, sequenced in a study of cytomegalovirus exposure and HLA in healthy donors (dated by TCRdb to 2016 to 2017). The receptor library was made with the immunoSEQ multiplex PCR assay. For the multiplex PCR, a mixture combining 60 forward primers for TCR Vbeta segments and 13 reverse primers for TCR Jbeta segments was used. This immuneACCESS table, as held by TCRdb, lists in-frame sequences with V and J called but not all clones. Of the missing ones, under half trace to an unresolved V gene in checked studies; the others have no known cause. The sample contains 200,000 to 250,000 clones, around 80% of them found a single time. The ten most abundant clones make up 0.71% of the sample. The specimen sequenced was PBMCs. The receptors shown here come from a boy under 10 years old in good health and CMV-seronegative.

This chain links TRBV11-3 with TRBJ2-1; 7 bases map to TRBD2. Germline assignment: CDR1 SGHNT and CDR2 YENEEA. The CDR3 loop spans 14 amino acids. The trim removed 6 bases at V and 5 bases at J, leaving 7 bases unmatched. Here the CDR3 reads CASSSAGRDNEQFF. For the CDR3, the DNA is TGTGCCAGCAGTTCAGCGGGGCGGGACAATGAGCAGTTCTTC.

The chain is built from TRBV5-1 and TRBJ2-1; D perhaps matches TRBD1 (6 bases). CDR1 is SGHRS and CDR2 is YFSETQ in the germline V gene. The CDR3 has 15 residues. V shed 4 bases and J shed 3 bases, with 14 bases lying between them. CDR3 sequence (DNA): TGCGCCAGCAGCATCACTCAGGGGAACTACAATGAGCAGTTCTTC. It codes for CASSITQGNYNEQFF.

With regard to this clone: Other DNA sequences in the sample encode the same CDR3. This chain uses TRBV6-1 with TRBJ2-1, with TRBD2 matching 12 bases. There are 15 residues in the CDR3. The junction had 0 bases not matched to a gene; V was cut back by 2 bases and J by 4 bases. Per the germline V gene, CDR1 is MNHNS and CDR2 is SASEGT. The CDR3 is CASSELAGGYNEQFF. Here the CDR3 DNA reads TGTGCCAGCAGTGAACTAGCGGGAGGGTACAATGAGCAGTTCTTC.

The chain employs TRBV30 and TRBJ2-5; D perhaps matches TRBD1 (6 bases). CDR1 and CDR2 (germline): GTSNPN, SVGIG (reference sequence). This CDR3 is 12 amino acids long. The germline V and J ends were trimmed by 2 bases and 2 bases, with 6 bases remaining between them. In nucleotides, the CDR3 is TGTGCCTGGAGTAGGGGGCAAGAGACCCAGTACTTC. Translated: CAWSRGQETQYF.

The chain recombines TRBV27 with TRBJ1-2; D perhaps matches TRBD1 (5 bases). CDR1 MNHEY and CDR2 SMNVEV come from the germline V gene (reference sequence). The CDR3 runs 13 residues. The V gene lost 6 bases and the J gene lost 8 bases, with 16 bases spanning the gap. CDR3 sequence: CASSTVVQGGYTF. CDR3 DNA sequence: TGTGCCAGCAGCACGGTGGTCCAGGGAGGCTACACCTTC.

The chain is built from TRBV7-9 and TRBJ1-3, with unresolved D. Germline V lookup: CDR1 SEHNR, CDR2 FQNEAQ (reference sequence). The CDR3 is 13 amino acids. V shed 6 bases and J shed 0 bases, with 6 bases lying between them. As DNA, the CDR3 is TGTGCCAGCAGACTGATCTCTGGAAACACCATATATTTT. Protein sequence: CASRLISGNTIYF.

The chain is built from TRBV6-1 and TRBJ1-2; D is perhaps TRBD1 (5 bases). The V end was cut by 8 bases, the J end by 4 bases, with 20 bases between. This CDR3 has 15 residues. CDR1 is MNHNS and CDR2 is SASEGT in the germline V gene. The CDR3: CASYQGLPGGYGYTF. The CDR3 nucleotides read TGTGCCAGCTACCAGGGACTCCCGGGGGGCTATGGCTACACCTTC.

The CDR3 loop reads CAIKDRGGYTF. The CDR3 nucleotides read TGTGCCATAAAGGACAGGGGCGGCTACACCTTC. The rearrangement uses TRBV19 and TRBJ1-2, with 9 bases that match TRBD1. The J segment lost 8 bases and the V segment lost 10 bases, leaving 5 bases of the junction unmatched. Germline CDR1 LNHDA, CDR2 SQIVND (reference sequence). The length of the CDR3 is 11 residues. Complete variable domain (other parts from reference TRBV19 and TRBJ1-2): DGGITQSPKYLFRKEGQNVTLSCEQNLNHDAMYWYRQDPGQGLRLIYYSQIVNDFQKGDIAEGYSVSREKKESFPLTVTSAQKNPTAFYLCAIKDRGGYTFGSGTRLTVV.

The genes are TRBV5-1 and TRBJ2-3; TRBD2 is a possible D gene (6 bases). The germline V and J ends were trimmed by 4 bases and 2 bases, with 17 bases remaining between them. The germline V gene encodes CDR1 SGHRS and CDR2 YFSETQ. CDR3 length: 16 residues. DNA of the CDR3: TGCGCCAGCAGCGGCCGGCTCGCGGGGTCCACAGATACGCAGTATTTT. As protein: CASSGRLAGSTDTQYF. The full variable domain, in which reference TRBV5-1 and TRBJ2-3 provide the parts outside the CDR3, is KAGVTQTPRYLIKTRGQQVTLSCSPISGHRSVSWYQQTPGQGLQFLFEYFSETQRNKGNFPGRFSGRQFSNSRSEMNVSTLELGDSALYLCASSGRLAGSTDTQYFGPGTRLTVL.

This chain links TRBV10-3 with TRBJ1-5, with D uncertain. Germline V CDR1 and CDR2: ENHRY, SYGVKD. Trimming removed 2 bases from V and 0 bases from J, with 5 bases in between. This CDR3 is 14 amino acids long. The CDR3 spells CAISEVNSNQPQHF. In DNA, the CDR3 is TGTGCCATCAGTGAGGTCAATAGCAATCAGCCCCAGCATTTT.

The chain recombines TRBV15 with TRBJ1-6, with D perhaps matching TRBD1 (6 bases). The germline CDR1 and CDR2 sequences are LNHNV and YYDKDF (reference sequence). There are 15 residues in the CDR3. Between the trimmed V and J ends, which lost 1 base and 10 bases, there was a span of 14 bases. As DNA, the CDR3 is TGTGCCACCAGCAGAGTAGGGGGTGTGTGGTCACCCCTCCACTTT. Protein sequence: CATSRVGGVWSPLHF.

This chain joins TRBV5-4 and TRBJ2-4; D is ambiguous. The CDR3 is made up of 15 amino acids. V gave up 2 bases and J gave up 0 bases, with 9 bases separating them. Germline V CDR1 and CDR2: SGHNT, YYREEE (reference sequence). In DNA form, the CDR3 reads TGTGCCAGCAGCTTCTCTCCCGTAGCCAAAAACATTCAGTACTTC. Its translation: CASSFSPVAKNIQYF.

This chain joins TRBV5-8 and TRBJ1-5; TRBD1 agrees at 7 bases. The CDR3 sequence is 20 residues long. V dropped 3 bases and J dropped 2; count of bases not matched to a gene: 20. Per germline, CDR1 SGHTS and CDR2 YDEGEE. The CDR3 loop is CASSSLKRQGPTRGNQPQHF. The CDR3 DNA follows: TGTGCCAGCAGCTCGCTAAAGAGACAGGGACCCACTCGGGGCAATCAGCCCCAGCATTTT. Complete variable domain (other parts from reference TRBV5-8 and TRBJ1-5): EAGVTQSPTHLIKTRGQQATLRCSPISGHTSVYWYQQALGLGLQFLLWYDEGEERNRGNFPPRFSGRQFPNYSSELNVNALELEDSALYLCASSSLKRQGPTRGNQPQHFGDGTRLSIL.

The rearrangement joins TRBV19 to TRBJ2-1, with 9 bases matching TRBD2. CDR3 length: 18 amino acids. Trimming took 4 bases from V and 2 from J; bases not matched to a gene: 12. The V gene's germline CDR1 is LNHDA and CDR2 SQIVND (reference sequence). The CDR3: CASSTHPPSGVTYNEQFF. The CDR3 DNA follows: TGTGCCAGTAGTACCCACCCCCCTAGCGGGGTAACCTACAATGAGCAGTTCTTC. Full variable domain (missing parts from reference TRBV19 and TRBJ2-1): DGGITQSPKYLFRKEGQNVTLSCEQNLNHDAMYWYRQDPGQGLRLIYYSQIVNDFQKGDIAEGYSVSREKKESFPLTVTSAQKNPTAFYLCASSTHPPSGVTYNEQFFGPGTRLTVL.

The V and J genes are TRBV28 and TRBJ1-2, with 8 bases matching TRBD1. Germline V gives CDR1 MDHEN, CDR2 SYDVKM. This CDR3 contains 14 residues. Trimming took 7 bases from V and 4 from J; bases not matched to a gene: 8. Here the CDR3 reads CASTIGQGSYGYTF. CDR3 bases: TGTGCCAGCACAATCGGACAGGGCAGCTATGGCTACACCTTC.

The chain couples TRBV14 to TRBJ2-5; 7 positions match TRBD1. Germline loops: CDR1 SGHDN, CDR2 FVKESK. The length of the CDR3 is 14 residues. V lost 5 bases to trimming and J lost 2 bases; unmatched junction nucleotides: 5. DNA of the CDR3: TGTGCCAGCAGCGAAAGGGGGCGGCAAGAGACCCAGTACTTC. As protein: CASSERGRQETQYF.

The chain's CDR3 is CASSGTADSPLHF. For the CDR3, the DNA is TGTGCCAGCAGTGGGACAGCCGATTCACCCCTCCACTTT. J is TRBJ1-6 and V is TRBV6-1; a weak D match, TRBD1 (6 bases). The CDR3 is 13 residues long. With 4 bases removed from V and 8 bases from J, the gap between germline ends came to 9 bases. Germline assignment: CDR1 MNHNS and CDR2 SASEGT.

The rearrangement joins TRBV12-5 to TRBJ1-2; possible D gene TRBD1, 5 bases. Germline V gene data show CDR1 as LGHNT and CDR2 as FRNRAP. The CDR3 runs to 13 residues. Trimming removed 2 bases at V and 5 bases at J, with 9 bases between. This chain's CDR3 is CASGLSSGYGYTF. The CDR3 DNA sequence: TGTGCTAGTGGTTTGTCATCAGGGTATGGCTACACCTTC.

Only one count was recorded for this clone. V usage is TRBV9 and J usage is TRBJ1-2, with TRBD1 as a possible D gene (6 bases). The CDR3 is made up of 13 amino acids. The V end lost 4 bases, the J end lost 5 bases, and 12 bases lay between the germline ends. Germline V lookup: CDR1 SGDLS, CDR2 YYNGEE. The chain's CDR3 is CASSPTRGYGYTF. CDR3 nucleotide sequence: TGTGCCAGCAGCCCGACAAGGGGGTATGGCTACACCTTC. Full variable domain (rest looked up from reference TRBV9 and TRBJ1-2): DSGVTQTPKHLITATGQRVTLRCSPRSGDLSVYWYQQSLDQGLQFLIQYYNGEERAKGNILERFSAQQFPDLHSELNLSSLELGDSALYFCASSPTRGYGYTFGSGTRLTVV.

The CDR3 nucleotides are TGTGCCAGCAGCTTAGGCGGGGGCCCAGATACGCAGTATTTT. This codes for CASSLGGGPDTQYF. V usage is TRBV7-3 and J usage is TRBJ2-3; TRBD2 might be the D (7 bases). There are 14 residues in the CDR3. Trimming left V 2 bases short and J 4 bases short, with 10 bases between. CDR1 is SGHTA and CDR2 is FQGTGA in the germline V gene. Full variable domain (missing parts from reference TRBV7-3 and TRBJ2-3): GAGVSQTPSNKVTEKGKYVELRCDPISGHTALYWYRQSLGQGPEFLIYFQGTGAADDSGLPNDRFFAVRPEGSVSTLKIQRTERGDSAVYLCASSLGGGPDTQYFGPGTRLTVL.

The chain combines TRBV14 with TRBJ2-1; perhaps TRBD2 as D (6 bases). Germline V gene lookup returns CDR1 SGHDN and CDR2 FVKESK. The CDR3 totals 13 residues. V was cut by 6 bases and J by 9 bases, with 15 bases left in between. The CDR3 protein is CASRTRGRLEQFF. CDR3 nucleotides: TGTGCCAGCAGGACTAGAGGTAGGCTTGAGCAGTTCTTC.

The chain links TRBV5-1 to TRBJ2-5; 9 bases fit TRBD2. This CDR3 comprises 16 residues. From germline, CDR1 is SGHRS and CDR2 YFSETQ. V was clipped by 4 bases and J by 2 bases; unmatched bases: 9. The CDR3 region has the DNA TGCGCCAGCAGCCGCATAGCGGGAGTCGGGCAAGAGACCCAGTACTTC. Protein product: CASSRIAGVGQETQYF.

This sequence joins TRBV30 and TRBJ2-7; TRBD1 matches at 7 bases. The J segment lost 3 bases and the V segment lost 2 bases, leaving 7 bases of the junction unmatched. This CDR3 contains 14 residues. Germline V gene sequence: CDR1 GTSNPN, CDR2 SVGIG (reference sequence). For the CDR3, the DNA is TGTGCCTGGAGTAGGACAGGCAGGAGCTACGAGCAGTACTTC. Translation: CAWSRTGRSYEQYF.

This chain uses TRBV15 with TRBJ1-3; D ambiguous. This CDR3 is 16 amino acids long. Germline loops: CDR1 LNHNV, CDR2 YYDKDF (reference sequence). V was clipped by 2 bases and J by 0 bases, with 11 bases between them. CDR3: CATSRFSGNSGNTIYF. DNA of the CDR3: TGTGCCACCAGCAGATTCTCAGGAAACTCTGGAAACACCATATATTTT.